The entry that follows covers one TCR beta chain sequence. Its target is unknown. Assay: immunoSEQ multiplex PCR; the TCRdb copy retains only in-frame clones and omits some. This table has tens of thousands of clones, about 74% appearing once. Following culture for around 9 days, CD4+ T cells were isolated. It was two doses of either the BNT162b2 or mRNA-1273 vaccine that participants received. Among the vaccine recipients, none had a prior SARS-CoV-2 infection, and nucleocapsid antibodies were negative. Both day 3 and day 7 saw half the medium replaced with IL-2 medium. The sample comes from a study of vaccination effects on CD4 cells after COVID-19. Across the study: Post-vaccine specimens arrived a median 72 days past the second dose. Study-wide points: Among infection- and vaccine-induced clones, marked clonal contraction occurred late after vaccination.

The CDR3 has 15 residues. Germline V gene lookup returns CDR1 SGDLS and CDR2 YYNGEE. With 0 bases removed from V and 5 bases from J, the gap between germline ends came to 14 bases. This chain connects TRBV9 to TRBJ1-2; the D gene is possibly TRBD1 (5 bases). Sequenced material: CD4+ T cells from PBMCs cultured without peptide, taken after COVID-19 vaccination. This receptor was taken from a human donor who received a COVID-19 vaccine. CDR3 nucleotides: TGTGCCAGCAGCGTAGAGTCGGGGCCCGGATATGGCTACACCTTC. Translating gives CASSVESGPGYGYTF. The whole variable domain, filled in from reference TRBV9 and TRBJ1-2, reads DSGVTQTPKHLITATGQRVTLRCSPRSGDLSVYWYQQSLDQGLQFLIQYYNGEERAKGNILERFSAQQFPDLHSELNLSSLELGDSALYFCASSVESGPGYGYTFGSGTRLTVV.